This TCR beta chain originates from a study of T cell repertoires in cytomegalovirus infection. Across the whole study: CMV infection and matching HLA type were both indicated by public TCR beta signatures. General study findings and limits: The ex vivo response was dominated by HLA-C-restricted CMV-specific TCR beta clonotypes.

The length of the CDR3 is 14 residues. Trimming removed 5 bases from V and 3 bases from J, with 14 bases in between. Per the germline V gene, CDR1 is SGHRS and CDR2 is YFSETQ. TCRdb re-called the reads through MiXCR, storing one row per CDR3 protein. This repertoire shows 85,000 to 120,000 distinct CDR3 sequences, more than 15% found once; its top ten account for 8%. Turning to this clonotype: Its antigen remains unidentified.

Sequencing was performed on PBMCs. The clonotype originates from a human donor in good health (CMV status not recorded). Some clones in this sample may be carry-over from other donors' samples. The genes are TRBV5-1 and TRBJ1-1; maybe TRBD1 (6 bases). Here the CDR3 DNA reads TGCGCCAGCAGTGTCGGGGGCTGGGACACTGAAGCTTTCTTT. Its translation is CASSVGGWDTEAFF.